A selection of T cell receptor beta chains follows, all from one sample in a study of T cells in localized non-small cell lung cancer. Assay used: immunoSEQ multiplex PCR; TCRdb lists only in-frame clones, some missing. Here the sample spans tens of thousands of clones, roughly nine tenths being singletons. The specimen comprised peripheral blood, sampled before any cancer treatment. The receptors derive from a male donor at least 60 years old with stage III squamous cell lung carcinoma. CDR3s include the opening cysteine and the closing phenylalanine or tryptophan. A D gene is named only where the DNA matches it firmly. Some rows mark clone size as missing; the rest say once, few, many or name a class of expanded clone.

>TRBD1|TRBV18|TRBJ1-5|-
TGTGCCAGCTCACCGACAGGGGGTGATCAGCCCCAGCATTTT
CASSPTGGDQPQHF
>-|TRBV6-1|TRBJ2-5|-
TGTGCCAGCAGTTCCGACCCCGTTGGGGAGACCCAGTACTTC
CASSSDPVGETQYF
>TRBD1|TRBV11-2|TRBJ2-1|-
TGTGCCAGCAGCCGTTTCAGAGACAGGGGCCACGGTGAGCAGTTCTTC
CASSRFRDRGHGEQFF
>-|TRBV29-1|TRBJ1-2|-
TGCAGCGTTGGACAGCGCTATGGCTACACCTTC
CSVGQRYGYTF
>-|TRBV19|TRBJ1-1|-
TGTGCCAGTAGACCTCTCGGGGGAGTCACTGAAGCTTTCTTT
CASRPLGGVTEAFF
>-|TRBV20-1|TRBJ1-1|few
TGCAGTGCTAGACTAGGGCCTGAAGCTTTCTTT
CSARLGPEAFF
>-|TRBV12-2|TRBJ1-2|-
TGTGCAAGTCGCCCTTGGGGGCGGATGGATAACTATGGCTACACCTTC
CASRPWGRMDNYGYTF
>-|TRBV7-9|TRBJ1-4|-
TGTGCCAGCAGCTCGTACAGGGATAATGAAAAACTGTTTTTT
CASSSYRDNEKLFF
>-|TRBV18|TRBJ1-5|-
TGTGCCAGCTCACCGGCGGGGGACCAGCCCCAGCATTTT
CASSPAGDQPQHF
>TRBD1|TRBV11-2|TRBJ2-1|-
TGTGCCAGCAGAGGACAGGTTAATGAGCAGTTCTTC
CASRGQVNEQFF
>-|TRBV29-1|TRBJ2-5|once
TGCAGCGTTGAACGGCAGGGAGAGACCCAGTACTTC
CSVERQGETQYF
>-|TRBV10-3|TRBJ1-1|once
TGTGCCATCAGTGCCCGTCCCCAGTCGATGAACACTGAAGCTTTCTTT
CAISARPQSMNTEAFF
>-|TRBV6-1|TRBJ1-5|-
TGTGCCAGCAGTGAATGGGGACAAACCCCCCAGCATTTT
CASSEWGQTPQHF
>-|TRBV7-8|TRBJ1-6|-
TGTGCCAGCAGCTTTAGGGGGACGGATTCACCCCTCCACTTT
CASSFRGTDSPLHF
>-|TRBV10-3|TRBJ2-1|-
TGTGCCATCAGTGAGTCCGGCGGTCGGGGGTCCAATGAGCAGTTCTTC
CAISESGGRGSNEQFF
>TRBD1|TRBV7-8|TRBJ1-1|-
TGTGCCAGCAGCTACCGGGACAGATTCACTGAAGCTTTCTTT
CASSYRDRFTEAFF
>TRBD2|TRBV9|TRBJ2-3|-
TGTGCCAGCAGCCCGGGACTAGCGCGGACAGATACGCAGTATTTT
CASSPGLARTDTQYF
>TRBD2|TRBV10-3|TRBJ2-1|-
TGTGCCATCAGTGAGTCGCGGGGGGGCACCCACAATGAGCAGTTCTTC
CAISESRGGTHNEQFF
>TRBD1|TRBV5-6|TRBJ1-2|-
TGTGCCAGCAGCTTGAGCGGGACAGGGGCTGGCTACACCTTC
CASSLSGTGAGYTF
>TRBD1|TRBV7-3|TRBJ2-3|-
TGTGCCAGCAGCTTAGGACAGGGGGCTGGCTCAGATACGCAGTATTTT
CASSLGQGAGSDTQYF